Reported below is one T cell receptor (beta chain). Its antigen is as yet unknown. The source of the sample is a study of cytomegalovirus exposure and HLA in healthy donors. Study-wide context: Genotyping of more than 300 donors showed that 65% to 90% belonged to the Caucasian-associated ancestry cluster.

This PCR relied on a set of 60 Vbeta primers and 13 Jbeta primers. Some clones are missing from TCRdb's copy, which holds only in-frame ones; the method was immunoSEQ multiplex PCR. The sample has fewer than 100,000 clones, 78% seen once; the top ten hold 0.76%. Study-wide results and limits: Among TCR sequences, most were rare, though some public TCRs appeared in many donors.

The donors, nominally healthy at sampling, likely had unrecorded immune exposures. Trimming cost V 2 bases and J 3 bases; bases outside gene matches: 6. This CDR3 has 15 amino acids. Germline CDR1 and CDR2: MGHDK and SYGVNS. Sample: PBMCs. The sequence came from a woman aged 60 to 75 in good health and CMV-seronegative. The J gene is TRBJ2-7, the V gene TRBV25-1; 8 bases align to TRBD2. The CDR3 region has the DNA TGTGCCAGCAGTGAAATTTCTAGCGGGCGCTACGAGCAGTACTTC. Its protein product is CASSEISSGRYEQYF.